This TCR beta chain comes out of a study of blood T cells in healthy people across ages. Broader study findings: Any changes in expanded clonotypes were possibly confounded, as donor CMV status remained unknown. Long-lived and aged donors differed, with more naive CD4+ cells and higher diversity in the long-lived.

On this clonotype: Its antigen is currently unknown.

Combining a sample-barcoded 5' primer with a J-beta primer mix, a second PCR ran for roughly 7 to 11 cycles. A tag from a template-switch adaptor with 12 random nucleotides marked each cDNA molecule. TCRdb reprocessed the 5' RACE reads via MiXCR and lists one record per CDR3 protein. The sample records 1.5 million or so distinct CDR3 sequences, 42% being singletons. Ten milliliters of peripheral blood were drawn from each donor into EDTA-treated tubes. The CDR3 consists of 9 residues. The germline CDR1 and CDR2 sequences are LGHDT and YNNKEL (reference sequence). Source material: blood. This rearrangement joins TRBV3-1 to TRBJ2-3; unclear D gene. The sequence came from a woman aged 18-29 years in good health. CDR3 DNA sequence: TGTGCGGCCACAGATACGCAGTATTTT. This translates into CAATDTQYF.